What follows describes a single T cell receptor beta chain. This sample was included in a study of shared clonotypes between healthy human individuals. The assay was immunoSEQ multiplex PCR, and TCRdb's table has in-frame clones only and misses some. The sample shows about 2 million clones, roughly 94% of them seen only once. There are 10 residues in the CDR3. The V gene lost 8 bases and the J gene lost 2 bases, with 3 bases spanning the gap. Germline V CDR1 and CDR2: SQVTM, ANQGSEA. The clonotype comes from a young man in good health. Sequences were obtained from naive CD4+ T cells sorted from blood. As to subset: CD45RA+ positively selected. J is TRBJ2-2 and V is TRBV29-1; D is unclear. The CDR3 loop is CSLNTGELFF. CDR3 in DNA: TGCAGCCTTAACACCGGGGAGCTGTTTTTT.